The 2 T cell receptor beta chains below all came from one sample that was sequenced in a study of blood T cell repertoires in COVID-19. Data came from immunoSEQ multiplex PCR; TCRdb stores just in-frame clones and leaves some out. Of roughly 300,000 clones in the sample, about nine tenths were seen once. The sequenced material came from peripheral blood. The receptors were sampled from a woman between 25 and 40 years old with COVID-19, enrolled during active disease.

This clone was counted once. The J gene is TRBJ2-7, the V gene TRBV18; 9 bases fit TRBD1. Germline V CDR1 and CDR2: KGHSH, LQKENI. This CDR3 has 16 amino acids. V trimming: 3 bases; J trimming: 3 bases; junction bases outside the gene matches: 9. For the CDR3, the DNA is TGTGCCAGCTCACCTTATGCGGGACAGGGTAACTACGAGCAGTACTTC. It encodes CASSPYAGQGNYEQYF.

This chain uses TRBV3-1 (or the pseudogene TRBV3-2) with TRBJ1-1; TRBD1 agrees at 9 bases. The germline V gene has CDR1 LGHDT and CDR2 YNNKEL (reference sequence). The CDR3 loop spans 13 amino acids. V trimming: 4 bases; J trimming: 8 bases; junction bases outside the gene matches: 5. In DNA form, the CDR3 reads TGTGCCAGCAGCCGCTCCGGGACAGGGGAAGCTTTCTTT. The encoded protein is CASSRSGTGEAFF.